Described below is a single T cell receptor beta chain sequence and its context. TCRdb's table, derived via immunoSEQ multiplex PCR, lists solely in-frame clones and lacks some. The sample has roughly 240,000 clones, around 89% seen once. The study recruited people aged roughly 18 to 89 years across approximately 24 US areas. Each participant's cohort was designated according to participant-reported clinical history. This sample is part of a study of blood T cell repertoires in COVID-19. Study background: Samples came from the United States, Italy and Spain, spanning acute and convalescent COVID-19. PBMCs, B-cell-depleted T cells, or T cells were the source of the cDNA or gDNA that made up the material.

The CDR3 has 16 residues. Germline CDR1 and CDR2: MGHDK and SYGVNS. V trimming: 3 bases; J trimming: 5 bases; junction bases outside the gene matches: 9. The material sequenced was PBMCs or T cells enriched from blood (not recorded which). The chain joins TRBV25-1 to TRBJ2-2; 7 nucleotides agree with TRBD1. The TCR originated in a woman between 35 and 50 years old with acute COVID-19. The CDR3 spells CASSDPRQGKTGELFF. The CDR3 DNA sequence: TGTGCCAGCAGTGACCCCCGACAGGGTAAAACCGGGGAGCTGTTTTTT.